Each of the 5 T cell receptor beta chains below was sequenced from the same sample in a study of blood T cell repertoires in COVID-19. Here immunoSEQ multiplex PCR was the method, and the copy in TCRdb shows in-frame clones only, minus some. Of some 150,000 clones listed, approximately 90% were seen once; the top ten hold approximately 4.3%. The sequencing sample was made of PBMCs or T cells enriched from blood (not recorded which). These receptors originate from a man aged 50 to 60 who had recovered from COVID-19.

The rearrangement links TRBV2 to TRBJ1-2; perhaps TRBD1 as D (6 bases). The germline CDR1 and CDR2 sequences are SNHLY and FYNNEI. V gave up 2 bases and J gave up 6 bases, with 22 bases separating them. CDR3 length: 17 amino acids. The CDR3 nucleotides are TGTGCCAGCAGTGAATCCCCCGGGGACACCAAGCGAAATGGCTACACCTTC. Amino acid sequence: CASSESPGDTKRNGYTF.

The chain couples TRBV2 to TRBJ2-2, with 7 bases aligning to TRBD1. The germline CDR1 and CDR2 sequences are SNHLY and FYNNEI. This CDR3 has 13 residues. Trimming at V came to 6 bases and at J to 6 bases, leaving 4 bases not matched to a gene. The CDR3 loop reads CASRRQGSGELFF. The CDR3 DNA follows: TGTGCCAGCAGGCGACAGGGATCCGGGGAGCTGTTTTTT.

This clone has only one observation. Other DNA sequences from this sample encode an identical CDR3 as well. The V call is TRBV28, the J call TRBJ1-2; 7 bases match TRBD1. Germline loops: CDR1 MDHEN, CDR2 SYDVKM. The trim removed 6 bases at V and 2 bases at J, leaving 3 bases unmatched. The CDR3 consists of 13 residues. CDR3: CASSLTGNYGYTF. CDR3 sequence (DNA): TGTGCCAGCAGCTTGACAGGGAACTATGGCTACACCTTC.

V usage is TRBV24-1 and J usage is TRBJ1-2; maybe TRBD1 (6 bases). V was cut by 3 bases and J by 4 bases, with 8 bases left in between. CDR1 and CDR2 from the germline V gene are KGHDR and SFDVKD. CDR3 length equals 13 residues. The CDR3 is CATSDIQGYGYTF. Written as DNA, the CDR3 is TGTGCCACCAGTGATATACAGGGCTATGGCTACACCTTC.

The rearrangement links TRBV29-1 to TRBJ2-1; a weak D match, TRBD2 (5 bases). This CDR3 contains 17 residues. V was shortened by 0 bases and J by 5 bases, with 20 bases between the two germline ends. The germline V gene has CDR1 SQVTM and CDR2 ANQGSEA. CDR3 residues: CSVEDRPPRGANNEQFF. The CDR3 nucleotides read TGCAGCGTTGAAGACCGACCTCCTCGGGGAGCCAACAATGAGCAGTTCTTC.